Each of the 20 T cell receptor beta chains below was sequenced from the same sample in a study of T cell repertoires in cytomegalovirus infection. TCRdb reprocessed the reads with MiXCR, giving one entry per CDR3 protein. The sample consists of tens of thousands of distinct CDR3 sequences, roughly a third of them appearing once. Their cognate antigens are unknown. Input material: PBMCs, sequenced either directly or after in vitro stimulation (not recorded which). These receptors were taken from a human donor in good health (CMV status not recorded). Some clones in this sample may be carry-over from other donors' samples.

The chain is built from TRBV11-1 and TRBJ2-1, with TRBD2 matching over 15 bases. The CDR3 spans 15 residues. Germline V lookup: CDR1 SGHAT, CDR2 FQDESV (reference sequence). The J segment lost 12 bases and the V segment lost 5 bases, leaving 8 bases of the junction unmatched. CDR3 bases: TGTGCCAGCAGCCCGCGGACTAGCGGGGGGGCTCTGCAGTTCTTC. Protein: CASSPRTSGGALQFF.

This clonotype was recorded a few times. The J gene is TRBJ2-2, the V gene TRBV7-2; TRBD1 matches 7 bases. This CDR3 region has 14 residues. V dropped 2 bases and J dropped 4; count of bases not matched to a gene: 1. Germline V gene lookup returns CDR1 SGHTA and CDR2 FQGNSA. CDR3 sequence (DNA): TGTGCCAGCAGCTTAAACAGGGGCACCGGGGAGCTGTTTTTT. Protein: CASSLNRGTGELFF.

The V call is TRBV7-2, the J call TRBJ2-3; D tentatively fits TRBD1 or TRBD2 (8 bases each). V was pared by 6 bases and J by 11 bases, with 24 bases between. Germline CDR1 is SGHTA and CDR2 is FQGNSA. The CDR3 totals 15 residues. The CDR3 loop reads CASRQTGGAGEVQYF. The DNA for the CDR3 is TGTGCCAGCAGACAAACAGGGGGAGCGGGAGAAGTGCAGTATTTT.

The chain recombines TRBV12-3 or TRBV12-4 with TRBJ2-3; 8 bases agree with TRBD2. CDR3 length equals 20 residues. V gave up 2 bases and J gave up 4 bases; unmatched junction bases: 20. The DNA for the CDR3 is TGTGCCAGCAGTTTACGGCGTCGGGGGGGCCTATTCTACATCGCAGATACGCAGTATTTT. This sequence encodes CASSLRRRGGLFYIADTQYF.

The chain couples TRBV2 to TRBJ1-5; D perhaps matches TRBD1 (6 bases). V was shortened by 7 bases and J by 3 bases, with 10 bases between the two germline ends. Germline CDR1 and CDR2: SNHLY and FYNNEI. The CDR3 spans 13 residues. CDR3 sequence: CASKRDNNQPQHF. The CDR3 DNA sequence: TGTGCCAGCAAACGGGACAACAATCAGCCCCAGCATTTT.

The chain recombines TRBV28 with TRBJ2-1; tentative D call: TRBD1 (5 bases). This CDR3 comprises 17 residues. V gave up 2 bases and J gave up 5 bases, with 19 bases separating them. Germline loops: CDR1 MDHEN, CDR2 SYDVKM. The CDR3 nucleotides are TGTGCCAGCAGTTTACAGGGCTATAGTTTCCCGAACAATGAGCAGTTCTTC. This translates into CASSLQGYSFPNNEQFF.

The chain links TRBV5-1 to TRBJ2-5; D may be TRBD2 (5 bases). The germline gives CDR1 SGHRS, CDR2 YFSETQ. V was clipped by 6 bases and J by 5 bases, with 17 bases between them. CDR3 length: 14 amino acids. CDR3 sequence: CASNPEGFGETQYF. The CDR3 DNA follows: TGCGCCAGCAATCCCGAGGGCTTCGGGGAGACCCAGTACTTC.

The J gene is TRBJ1-5, the V gene TRBV24-1; D gene uncertain. The length of the CDR3 is 16 residues. The germline V gene has CDR1 KGHDR and CDR2 SFDVKD. The V gene lost 4 bases and the J gene lost 8 bases, with 20 bases spanning the gap. The CDR3 reads CATSEGPSRSEKPQHF. DNA for the CDR3: TGTGCCACCAGTGAAGGCCCGAGTCGGAGTGAGAAGCCCCAGCATTTT.

The chain links TRBV27 to TRBJ2-3; 9 bases are a match to TRBD2. CDR1 is MNHEY and CDR2 is SMNVEV in the germline V gene (reference sequence). This CDR3 is 15 amino acids long. The J segment lost 4 bases and the V segment lost 10 bases, leaving 12 bases of the junction unmatched. Here the CDR3 reads CAKWGGRGGPDTQYF. DNA of the CDR3: TGTGCCAAGTGGGGGGGGCGGGGGGGCCCAGATACGCAGTATTTT.

J is TRBJ1-5 and V is TRBV5-1; 12 nucleotides match TRBD1. J was trimmed by 1 base and V by 4 bases; bases with no gene match: 15. Germline-derived CDR1 and CDR2 are SGHRS and YFSETQ. The CDR3 has 20 residues. CDR3 sequence reads: CASSLNPSGTGGASNQPQHF. DNA of the CDR3: TGCGCCAGCAGCCTAAACCCGTCCGGGACAGGGGGCGCAAGCAATCAGCCCCAGCATTTT.

There are a few counts of this clonotype. V and J are TRBV7-8 and TRBJ1-6, with a tentative D call TRBD1 (6 bases). CDR1 is SGHVS, CDR2 FQNEAQ, per germline. The CDR3 spans 14 residues. V lost 4 bases to trimming and J lost 8 bases, with 12 bases between them. The CDR3 nucleotides are TGTGCCAGCAGCTCCAAATACAGGGATTCACCCCTCCACTTT. Protein sequence: CASSSKYRDSPLHF.

CDR3 region: CASSEMGTWESGELFF. CDR3 nucleotide sequence: TGTGCCAGCAGTGAAATGGGGACATGGGAATCCGGGGAGCTGTTTTTT. The chain couples TRBV2 to TRBJ2-2; weak D call: TRBD1 (6 bases). CDR1 and CDR2 (germline): SNHLY, FYNNEI. Trimming removed 2 bases from V and 6 bases from J, with 16 bases in between. CDR3 length: 16 residues.

This clonotype was counted ten times or more. V and J are TRBV4-3 and TRBJ1-3; D may be TRBD1 (5 bases). V lost 3 bases to trimming and J lost 0 bases, with 12 bases between them. Germline CDR1 is LGHNA and CDR2 is YSLEER. This CDR3 spans 16 amino acids. For the CDR3, the DNA is TGCGCCAGCAGCCAGAACCAGGGTAGCTCTGGAAACACCATATATTTT. It yields the protein CASSQNQGSSGNTIYF.

About this clonotype: Being one base from a much bigger clone, this may be a read error. The chain recombines TRBV7-2 with TRBJ1-1; no definite D call. Per germline, CDR1 SGHTA and CDR2 FQGNSA. The CDR3 has 16 residues. Trimming took 1 base from V and 1 from J, leaving 13 bases between them. The chain's CDR3 is CASSLGRTNPNTEAFF. The CDR3 coding sequence is TGTGCCAGCAGCTTAGGACGGACGAATCCGAACACTGAAGCTTTCTTT.

The table lists this clonotype with a few counts. This chain joins TRBV4-3 and TRBJ1-3; D call uncertain. V lost 5 bases and J 3 bases, leaving 11 bases between the germline ends. Germline V CDR1 and CDR2: LGHNA, YSLEER. There are 14 residues in the CDR3. CDR3 sequence reads: CASSKTGYGNTIYF. The CDR3 nucleotides read TGCGCCAGCAGCAAGACCGGGTATGGAAACACCATATATTTT.

This clonotype came up once. V is TRBV12-3 or TRBV12-4 and J is TRBJ2-7; the D gene is possibly TRBD1 (6 bases). The CDR3 sequence is 14 residues long. The V and J ends lost 1 base and 1 base respectively, with 8 bases between them. CDR3 sequence: CASSLGTASYEQYF. The DNA of the CDR3 is TGTGCCAGCAGTTTAGGGACAGCTTCCTACGAGCAGTACTTC.

This clonotype was seen only a few times. The J gene is TRBJ1-2, the V gene TRBV7-8; 7 bases match TRBD1. The germline gives CDR1 SGHVS, CDR2 FQNEAQ. The CDR3 has 15 residues. Germline trimming cut 5 bases from V and 8 bases from J; bases unmatched to any gene: 14. The DNA for the CDR3 is TGTGCCAGCAGCCCAACCATTAAGGGGGCCTCCGGCTACACCTTC. Translating it yields CASSPTIKGASGYTF.

V gene TRBV4-1 combines with J gene TRBJ2-5, with TRBD1 matching over 10 bases. This CDR3 spans 17 amino acids. V lost 4 bases and J lost 1; bases outside the gene matches: 9. CDR1 is MGHRA, CDR2 YSYEKL, per germline. Here the CDR3 reads CASSPRGGQGVQETQYF. CDR3 DNA sequence: TGCGCCAGCAGCCCCAGGGGAGGACAGGGGGTCCAAGAGACCCAGTACTTC.

The chain has TRBV7-2 and TRBJ2-7; tentatively, D is TRBD1 (5 bases). V was shortened by 4 bases and J by 7 bases, with 8 bases between the two germline ends. The V gene's germline CDR1 is SGHTA and CDR2 FQGNSA. The CDR3 is made up of 11 amino acids. Here the CDR3 DNA reads TGTGCCAGCAGCTCCCGGACAGAGCAGTACTTC. It is translated as CASSSRTEQYF.

The rearrangement uses TRBV12-5 and TRBJ2-1; 8 nucleotides agree with TRBD1. Per germline, CDR1 LGHNT and CDR2 FRNRAP. J gave up 8 bases and V 2 bases, and 17 bases lay outside the gene matches. The CDR3 runs 18 residues. CDR3 in DNA: TGTGCTAGTGGTTTGTCTGACCCCACCGGACAGGGAGTATATGAGCAGTTCTTC. It yields the protein CASGLSDPTGQGVYEQFF.